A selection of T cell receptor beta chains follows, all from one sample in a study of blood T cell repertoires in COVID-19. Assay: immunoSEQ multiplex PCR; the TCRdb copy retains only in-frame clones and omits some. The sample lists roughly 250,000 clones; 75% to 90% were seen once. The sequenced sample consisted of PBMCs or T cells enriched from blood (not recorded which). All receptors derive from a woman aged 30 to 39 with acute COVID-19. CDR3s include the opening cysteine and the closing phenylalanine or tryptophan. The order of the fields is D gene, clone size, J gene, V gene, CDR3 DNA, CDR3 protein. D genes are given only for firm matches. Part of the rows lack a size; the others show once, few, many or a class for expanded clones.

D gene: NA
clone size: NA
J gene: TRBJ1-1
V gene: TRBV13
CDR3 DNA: TGTGCCAGCAGCTTGGGGGGGAACACTGAAGCTTTCTTT
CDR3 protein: CASSLGGNTEAFF

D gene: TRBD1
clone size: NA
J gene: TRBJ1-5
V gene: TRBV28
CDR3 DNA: TGTGCCAGCAGTTTTAGGATCCGGACAGGAGTAGATTATAGCAATCAGCCCCAGCATTTT
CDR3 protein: CASSFRIRTGVDYSNQPQHF

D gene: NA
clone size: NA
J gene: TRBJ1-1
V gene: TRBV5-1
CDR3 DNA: TGCGCCAGCAGGGGAGAACCAGCCATGAACACTGAAGCTTTCTTT
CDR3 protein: CASRGEPAMNTEAFF

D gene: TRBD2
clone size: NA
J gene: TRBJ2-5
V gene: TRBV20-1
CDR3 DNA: TGCAGTGCTAGTGAAGCTAGCGGGACCCAAGAGACCCAGTACTTC
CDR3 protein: CSASEASGTQETQYF

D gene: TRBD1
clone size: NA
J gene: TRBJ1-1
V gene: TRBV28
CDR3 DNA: TGTGCTAAGGAAGGGGGCCGCCTGAACACTGAAGCTTTCTTT
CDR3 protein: CAKEGGRLNTEAFF

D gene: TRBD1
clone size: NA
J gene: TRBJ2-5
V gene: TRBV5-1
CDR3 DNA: TGCGCCAGCAGCCCGGGACAGGGGTCAAACCTTAAAGAGACCCAGTACTTC
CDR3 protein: CASSPGQGSNLKETQYF

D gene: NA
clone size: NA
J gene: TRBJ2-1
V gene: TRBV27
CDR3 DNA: TGTGCCAGCAGTTTCGAGCCTCTAGCATACAATGAGCAGTTCTTC
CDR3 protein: CASSFEPLAYNEQFF

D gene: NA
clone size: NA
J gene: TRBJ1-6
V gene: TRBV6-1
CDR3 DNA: TGTGCCAGCAGTGACAGGGGAGGGAATTCACCCCTCCACTTT
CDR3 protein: CASSDRGGNSPLHF

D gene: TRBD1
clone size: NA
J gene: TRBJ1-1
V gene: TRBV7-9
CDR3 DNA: TGTGCCGCGCTGGACAGGCGACTTAGCACTGAAGCTTTCTTT
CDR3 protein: CAALDRRLSTEAFF

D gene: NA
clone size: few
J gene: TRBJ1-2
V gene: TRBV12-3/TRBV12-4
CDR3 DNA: TGTGCCAGCAGTTTAGGGCAGGTCGGTGGCTACACCTTC
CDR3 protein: CASSLGQVGGYTF

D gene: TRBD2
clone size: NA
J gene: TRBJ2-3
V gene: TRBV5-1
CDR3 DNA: TGCGCCAGCAGCTATAACCCCCGGGGACTAAGCACAGATACGCAGTATTTT
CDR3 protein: CASSYNPRGLSTDTQYF

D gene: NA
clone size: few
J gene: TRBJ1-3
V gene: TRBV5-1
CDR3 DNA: TGCGCCAGCAGCATACAGGGATTCGGAAACACCATATATTTT
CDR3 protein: CASSIQGFGNTIYF

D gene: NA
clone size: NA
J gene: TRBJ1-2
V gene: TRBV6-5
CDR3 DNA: TGTGCCAGCAGTTACTGGCAGGGGTATGGCTACACCTTC
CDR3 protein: CASSYWQGYGYTF

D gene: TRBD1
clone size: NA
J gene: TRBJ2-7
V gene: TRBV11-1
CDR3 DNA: TGTGCCAGCAGCTACCTCGTCGGGACAGGCGAGCAGTACTTC
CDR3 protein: CASSYLVGTGEQYF

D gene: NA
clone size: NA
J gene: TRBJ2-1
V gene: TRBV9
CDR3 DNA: TGTGCCAGCAGCGTAGAGCCGGGTCAGGGGAATGAGCAGTTCTTC
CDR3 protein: CASSVEPGQGNEQFF

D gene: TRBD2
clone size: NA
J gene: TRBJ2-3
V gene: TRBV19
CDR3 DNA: TGTGCCAGTAGTATGTCCAGCGGGGGGGCCGGGAGCACAGATACGCAGTATTTT
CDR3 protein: CASSMSSGGAGSTDTQYF

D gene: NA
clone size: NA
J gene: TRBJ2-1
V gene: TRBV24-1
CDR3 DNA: TGTGCCATAGCCGGGACAACGATGGGCGATGAGCAGTTCTTC
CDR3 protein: CAIAGTTMGDEQFF

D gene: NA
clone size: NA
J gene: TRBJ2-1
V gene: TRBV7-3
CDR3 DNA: TGTGCCAGCAGCGTAAGTGCGGGGTCGTTGGGCTCCTACAATGAGCAGTTCTTC
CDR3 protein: CASSVSAGSLGSYNEQFF

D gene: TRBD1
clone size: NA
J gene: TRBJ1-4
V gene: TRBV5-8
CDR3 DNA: TGTGCCAGCGACAGGGTACGCTCTAATGAAAAACTGTTTTTT
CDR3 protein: CASDRVRSNEKLFF

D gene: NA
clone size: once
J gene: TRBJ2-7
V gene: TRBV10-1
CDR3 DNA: TGCGCCAGCAGTGAGCGGGGAAGCTCCTACGAGCAGTACTTC
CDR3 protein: CASSERGSSYEQYF

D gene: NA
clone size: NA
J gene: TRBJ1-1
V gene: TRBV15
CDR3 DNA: TGTGCCACCAGCAGAGTGCCGAACCGGGGAGCTTTCTTT
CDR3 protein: CATSRVPNRGAFF

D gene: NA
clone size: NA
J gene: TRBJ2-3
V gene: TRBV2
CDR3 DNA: TGTGCCAGCAGGAACAGGGTTGGAGATACGCAGTATTTT
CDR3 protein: CASRNRVGDTQYF

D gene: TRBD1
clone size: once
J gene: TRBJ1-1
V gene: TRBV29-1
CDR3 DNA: TGCAGCGTCAACCCTGGATGGGGGACAGGTGAGCGGAACACTGAAGCTTTCTTT
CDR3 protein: CSVNPGWGTGERNTEAFF

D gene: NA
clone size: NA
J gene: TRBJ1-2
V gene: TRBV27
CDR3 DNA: TGTGCCAGCAGCCAAATTCTGGACAGTAGCTCTAACTATGGCTACACCTTC
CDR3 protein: CASSQILDSSSNYGYTF

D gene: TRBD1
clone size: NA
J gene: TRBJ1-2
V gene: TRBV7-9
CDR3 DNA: TGTGCCAGCAGCCCAAGGGGACAGGGCGTGACTAACTATGGCTACACCTTC
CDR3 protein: CASSPRGQGVTNYGYTF

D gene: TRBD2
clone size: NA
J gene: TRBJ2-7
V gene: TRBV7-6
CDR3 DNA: TGTGCCAGCAGCCCGACTAGCGGGAACTCCTACGAGCAGTACTTC
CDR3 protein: CASSPTSGNSYEQYF

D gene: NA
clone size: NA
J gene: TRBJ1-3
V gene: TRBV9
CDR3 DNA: TGTGCCAGCAGCGTGGACAGCGGGACCCTCTCTGGAAACACCATATATTTT
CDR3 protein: CASSVDSGTLSGNTIYF

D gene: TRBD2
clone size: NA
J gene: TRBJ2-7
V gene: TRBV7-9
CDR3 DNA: TGTGCCAGCAGCTCCCCGGGGGGGTACGAGCAGTACTTC
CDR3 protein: CASSSPGGYEQYF

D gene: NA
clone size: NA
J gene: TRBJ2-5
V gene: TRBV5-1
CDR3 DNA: TGCGCCAGCAGCTTGGCCGTGGGGGGACGGGAGACCCAGTACTTC
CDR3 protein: CASSLAVGGRETQYF

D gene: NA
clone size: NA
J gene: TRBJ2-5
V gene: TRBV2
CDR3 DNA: TGTGCCAGCAGCTATCCTAGGGGAGAGACCCAGTACTTC
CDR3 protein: CASSYPRGETQYF

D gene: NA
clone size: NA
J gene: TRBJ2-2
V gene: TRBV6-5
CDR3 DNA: TGTGCCAGCAAAAGGGGGACCGGGGAGCTGTTTTTT
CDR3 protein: CASKRGTGELFF

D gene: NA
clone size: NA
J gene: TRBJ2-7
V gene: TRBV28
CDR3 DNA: TGTGCCAGCAGTCCTCATTTCGGACCGGGGGAGCAGTACTTC
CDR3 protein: CASSPHFGPGEQYF

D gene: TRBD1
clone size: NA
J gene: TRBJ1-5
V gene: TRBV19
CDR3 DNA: TGTGCCAGTGAGGACAGGGTCAATCAGCCCCAGCATTTT
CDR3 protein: CASEDRVNQPQHF

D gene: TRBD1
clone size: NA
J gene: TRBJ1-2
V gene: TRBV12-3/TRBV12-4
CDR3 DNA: TGTGCCAGCAGTATAGGACAGGGCCTCGGCTACACCTTC
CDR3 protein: CASSIGQGLGYTF

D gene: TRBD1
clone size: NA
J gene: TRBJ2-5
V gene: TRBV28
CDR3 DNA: TGTGCCAGCACGACAGGGGGGAGAGAGACCCAGTACTTC
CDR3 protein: CASTTGGRETQYF

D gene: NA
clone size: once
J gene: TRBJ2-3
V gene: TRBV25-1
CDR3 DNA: TGTGCCAGCAGTCCCACGGGAGAGGGCACAGATACGCAGTATTTT
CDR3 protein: CASSPTGEGTDTQYF

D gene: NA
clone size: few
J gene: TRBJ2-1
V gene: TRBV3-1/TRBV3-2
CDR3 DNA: TGTGCCAGCAGCCAAGATGACAGGGCGGGGCCGGGCAATGAGCAGTTCTTC
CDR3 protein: CASSQDDRAGPGNEQFF

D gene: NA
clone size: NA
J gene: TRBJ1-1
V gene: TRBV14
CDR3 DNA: TGTGCCAGCAGCCATTTTCAGAACACTGAAGCTTTCTTT
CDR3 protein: CASSHFQNTEAFF

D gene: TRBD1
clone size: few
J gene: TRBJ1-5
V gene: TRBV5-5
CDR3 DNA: TGTGCCAGCAGCCCCGGGACAGGGGACAATCAGCCCCAGCATTTT
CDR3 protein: CASSPGTGDNQPQHF

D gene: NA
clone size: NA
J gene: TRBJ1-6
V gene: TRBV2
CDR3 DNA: TGTGCCAGCAGGGCCCCGAATTCACCCCTCCACTTT
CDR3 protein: CASRAPNSPLHF

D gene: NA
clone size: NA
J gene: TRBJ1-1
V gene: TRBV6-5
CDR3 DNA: TGTGCCAGCAGTATTAAACAGGGTACTGAAGCTTTCTTT
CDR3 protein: CASSIKQGTEAFF

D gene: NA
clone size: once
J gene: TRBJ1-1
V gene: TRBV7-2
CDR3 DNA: TGTGCCAGCAGCTTTGCAGAATACACTGAAGCTTTCTTT
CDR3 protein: CASSFAEYTEAFF

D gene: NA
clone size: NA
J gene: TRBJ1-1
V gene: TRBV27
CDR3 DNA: TGTGCCAGCAGTCGGGGTTCGAGCACTGAAGCTTTCTTT
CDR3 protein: CASSRGSSTEAFF

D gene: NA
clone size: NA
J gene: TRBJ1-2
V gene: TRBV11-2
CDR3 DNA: TGTGCCAGCAGTCCAGGGGAATTCGGCTACACCTTC
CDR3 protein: CASSPGEFGYTF

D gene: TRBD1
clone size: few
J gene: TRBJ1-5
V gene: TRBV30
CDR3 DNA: TGTGCCTGGGACGGGACAGGGGGCCGTAATCAGCCCCAGCATTTT
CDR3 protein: CAWDGTGGRNQPQHF

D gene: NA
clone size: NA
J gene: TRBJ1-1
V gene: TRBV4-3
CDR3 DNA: TGCGCCAGCAGCCAAGAAAGACTGGGGCCACTAAACACTGAAGCTTTCTTT
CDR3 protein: CASSQERLGPLNTEAFF

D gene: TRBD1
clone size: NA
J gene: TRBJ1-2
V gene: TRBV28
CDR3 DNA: TGTGCCAGCAGTTTTTCCCACGCGGCCGGGACAGGGGCGGTCGGCTACACCTTC
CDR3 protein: CASSFSHAAGTGAVGYTF

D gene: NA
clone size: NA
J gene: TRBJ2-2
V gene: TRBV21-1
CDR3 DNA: TGTGCCAGCAGCAAGGGACAGGGGATAAGGTTGGACACCGGGGAGCTGTTTTTT
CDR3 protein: CASSKGQGIRLDTGELFF

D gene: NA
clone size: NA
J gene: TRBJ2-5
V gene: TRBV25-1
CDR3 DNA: TGTGCCAGCAGTGCGCCCCCAGGGGTGGAGACCCAGTACTTC
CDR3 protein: CASSAPPGVETQYF

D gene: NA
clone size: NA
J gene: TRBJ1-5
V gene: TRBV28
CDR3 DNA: TGTGCCAGCAGTTTTATGACCGACAGGATCGGGCGGTTGGGGCAGCCCCAGCATTTT
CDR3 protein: CASSFMTDRIGRLGQPQHF

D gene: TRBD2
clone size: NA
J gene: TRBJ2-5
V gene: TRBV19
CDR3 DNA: TGTGCCAGTCAGAAATCGGCTAGCGGGGGGGCAGTTTCGGAGACCCAGTACTTC
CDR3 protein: CASQKSASGGAVSETQYF

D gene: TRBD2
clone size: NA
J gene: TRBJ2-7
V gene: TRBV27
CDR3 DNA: TGTGCCAGCAGTTTATCGATAGGGAGGGGCCACGAGCAGTACTTC
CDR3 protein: CASSLSIGRGHEQYF

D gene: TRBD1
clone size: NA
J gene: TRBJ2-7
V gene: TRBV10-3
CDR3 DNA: TGTGCCATCAGGGGACAGGGGAGCTCCTACGAGCAGTACTTC
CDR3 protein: CAIRGQGSSYEQYF

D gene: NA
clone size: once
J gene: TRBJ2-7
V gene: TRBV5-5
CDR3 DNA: TGTGCCAGCAGCTTCCAGTTCACCTACGAGCAGTACTTC
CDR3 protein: CASSFQFTYEQYF

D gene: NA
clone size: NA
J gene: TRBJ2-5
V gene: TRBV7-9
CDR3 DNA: TGTGCCAGCAGTTTCAAATCCGGGGAATTGGAGACCCAGTACTTC
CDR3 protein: CASSFKSGELETQYF

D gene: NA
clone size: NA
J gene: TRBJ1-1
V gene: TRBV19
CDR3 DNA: TGTGCCAGTAGTATAGATCGGGGAGAGACACTCCGCATGAACACTGAAGCTTTCTTT
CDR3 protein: CASSIDRGETLRMNTEAFF

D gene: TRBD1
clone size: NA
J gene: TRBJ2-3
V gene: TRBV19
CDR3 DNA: TGTGCCAGTAGTATCGACAGGGCCATCACAGATACGCAGTATTTT
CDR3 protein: CASSIDRAITDTQYF